This T cell receptor (beta chain) emerged from a study of PD-L1 blockade in urothelial cancer. Study information: Blood samples had a median of around 140,000 T cells, just under 85,000 unique TCRs, and clonality approximately 0.086.

Sample time point: pretreatment peripheral blood. The CDR3 extends over 16 amino acids. The germline CDR1 and CDR2 sequences are MNHEY and SMNVEV (reference sequence). V dropped 7 bases and J dropped 0; count of bases not matched to a gene: 5. Each PCR reaction had synthetic TCR analog templates spiked into it. Some clones are missing from TCRdb's copy, which holds only in-frame ones; the method was immunoSEQ multiplex PCR. Among over 75,000 clones, roughly nine tenths were seen once, and the ten largest hold over 0.95%. Broader study findings: Durable-benefit patients had greater expansion of tumor-associated blood clones at 3 weeks.

To note about this clone: The antigen is not known.

The rearrangement links TRBV27 to TRBJ2-6; 8 bases match TRBD1. This sequence was found in a woman older than 75 with urothelial cancer. This specimen consisted of PBMCs, obtained around atezolizumab (anti-PD-L1) treatment. The CDR3 is CASTGQGGSGANVLTF. The CDR3 DNA reads TGTGCCAGCACCGGACAGGGCGGCTCTGGGGCCAACGTCCTGACTTTC.